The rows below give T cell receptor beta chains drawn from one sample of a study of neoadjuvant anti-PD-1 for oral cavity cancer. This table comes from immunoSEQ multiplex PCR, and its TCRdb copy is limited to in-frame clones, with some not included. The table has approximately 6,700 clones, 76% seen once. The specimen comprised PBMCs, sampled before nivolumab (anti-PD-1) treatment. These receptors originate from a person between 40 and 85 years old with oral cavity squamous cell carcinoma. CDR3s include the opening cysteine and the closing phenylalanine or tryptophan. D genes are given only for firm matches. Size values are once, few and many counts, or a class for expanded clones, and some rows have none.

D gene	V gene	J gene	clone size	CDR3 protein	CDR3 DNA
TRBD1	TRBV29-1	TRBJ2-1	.	CSVDPDRGFNEQFF	TGCAGCGTTGACCCGGACAGGGGTTTCAATGAGCAGTTCTTC
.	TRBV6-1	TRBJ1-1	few	CASSEVTDTEAFF	TGTGCCAGCAGTGAGGTGACAGATACTGAAGCTTTCTTT
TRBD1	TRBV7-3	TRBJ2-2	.	CASSSGQSTGELFF	TGTGCCAGCAGCTCGGGACAGTCTACCGGGGAGCTGTTTTTT
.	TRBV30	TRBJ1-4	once	CAWEDGGENEKLFF	TGTGCCTGGGAAGACGGGGGTGAGAATGAAAAACTGTTTTTT
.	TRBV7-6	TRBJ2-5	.	CASSLYYRSPGETQYF	TGTGCCAGCAGCTTATATTACAGGTCCCCCGGGGAGACCCAGTACTTC
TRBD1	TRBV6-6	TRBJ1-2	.	CASGEGAGAGGYTF	TGTGCCAGCGGGGAGGGGGCAGGGGCAGGTGGCTACACCTTC
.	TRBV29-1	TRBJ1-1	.	CSVVVNTEAFF	TGCAGCGTTGTTGTGAACACTGAGGCTTTCTTT
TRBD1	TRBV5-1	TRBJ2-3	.	CASSSRTGASTDTQYF	TGCGCCAGCAGCTCACGGACAGGAGCAAGCACAGATACGCAGTATTTT
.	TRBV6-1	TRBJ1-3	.	CASSDRQVNSGNTIYF	TGTGCCAGCAGTGACAGACAGGTGAACTCTGGAAACACCATATATTTT
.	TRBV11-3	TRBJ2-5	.	CASSPGATDQETQYF	TGTGCCAGCAGCCCAGGGGCGACGGACCAAGAGACCCAGTACTTC
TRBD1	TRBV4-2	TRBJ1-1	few	CASSLGTGWGTEAFF	TGTGCCAGCAGCCTCGGGACAGGGTGGGGCACTGAAGCTTTCTTT
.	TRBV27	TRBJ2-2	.	CASSLYSPGGELFF	TGTGCCAGCAGTTTATACAGTCCCGGCGGGGAGCTGTTTTTT
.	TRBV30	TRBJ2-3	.	CAWKKTYTQDTQYF	TGTGCCTGGAAAAAGACCTACACACAGGATACGCAGTATTTT
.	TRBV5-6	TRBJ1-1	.	CASTWWGTLNTEAFF	TGTGCCAGCACCTGGTGGGGAACTCTGAACACTGAAGCTTTCTTT
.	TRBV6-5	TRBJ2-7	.	CASSRSDEQYF	TGTGCCAGCAGTCGTTCGGACGAGCAGTACTTC
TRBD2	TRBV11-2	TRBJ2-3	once	CASSSLAGGGNTQYF	TGTGCCAGCAGCTCCCTAGCGGGGGGTGGGAATACGCAGTATTTT
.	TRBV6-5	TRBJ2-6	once	CASSYLRNSGANVLTF	TGTGCCAGCAGTTACCTGCGGAACTCTGGGGCCAACGTCCTGACTTTC
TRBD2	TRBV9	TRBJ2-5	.	CASSPQAGGPETQYF	TGTGCCAGCAGCCCCCAAGCGGGGGGGCCCGAGACCCAGTACTTC
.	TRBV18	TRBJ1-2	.	CASSPIDRRGYGYTF	TGTGCCAGCTCACCCATAGACAGAAGGGGCTATGGCTACACCTTC
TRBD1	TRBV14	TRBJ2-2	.	CASSQTGTANTGELFF	TGTGCCAGCAGCCAGACCGGGACAGCAAACACCGGGGAGCTGTTTTTT
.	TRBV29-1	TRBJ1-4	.	CSVDEGGSNEKLFF	TGCAGCGTTGATGAGGGGGGGTCTAATGAAAAACTGTTTTTT
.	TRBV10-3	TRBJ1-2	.	CAISESSAGDLGGYTF	TGTGCCATCAGTGAGTCGAGTGCAGGGGATTTAGGTGGCTACACCTTC
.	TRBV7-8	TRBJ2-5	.	CASSSPRGRLRETQYF	TGTGCCAGCAGCTCCCCCCGAGGGAGGTTGAGGGAGACCCAGTACTTC
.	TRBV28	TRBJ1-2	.	CASSLTGTYGYTF	TGTGCCAGCAGTCTCACAGGGACGTATGGCTACACCTTC
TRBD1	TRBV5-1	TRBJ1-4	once	CASSGRQGDATNEKLFF	TGCGCCAGCTCCGGGAGGCAGGGGGATGCAACTAATGAAAAACTGTTTTTT
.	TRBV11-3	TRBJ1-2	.	CASSFREGRGYTF	TGTGCCAGCAGCTTCAGGGAGGGTCGTGGCTACACCTTC
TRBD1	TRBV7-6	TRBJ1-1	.	CASSLGGTGIEAFF	TGTGCCAGCAGCCTGGGGGGGACAGGTATCGAAGCTTTCTTT
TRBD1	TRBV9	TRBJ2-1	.	CASSVGLRDRVIDEQFF	TGTGCCAGCAGCGTAGGTCTTCGGGACAGGGTGATCGATGAGCAGTTCTTC
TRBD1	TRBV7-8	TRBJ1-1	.	CASSPLWTGGSTEAFF	TGTGCCAGCAGCCCCCTGTGGACAGGTGGTTCCACTGAAGCTTTCTTT
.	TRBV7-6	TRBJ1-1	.	CASSSPGGLDTEAFF	TGTGCCAGCAGCTCCCCGGGGGGCTTGGACACTGAAGCTTTCTTT
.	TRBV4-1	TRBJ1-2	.	CASSQDLGVGGYTF	TGCGCCAGCAGCCAAGATTTAGGGGTAGGAGGCTACACCTTC
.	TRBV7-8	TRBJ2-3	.	CASSLDNTQYF	TGTGCCAGCAGCTTAGACAATACGCAGTATTTT
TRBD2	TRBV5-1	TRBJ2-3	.	CASSLGLASTDTQYF	TGCGCCAGCAGCTTGGGACTAGCGAGCACAGATACGCAGTATTTT
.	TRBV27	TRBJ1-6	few	CASSPDWYSPLHF	TGTGCCAGCAGTCCCGATTGGTATTCACCCCTCCACTTT
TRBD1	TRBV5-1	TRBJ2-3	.	CAGSLLRQGSDTQYF	TGCGCCGGCAGCTTGCTGAGACAGGGCTCAGATACGCAGTATTTT
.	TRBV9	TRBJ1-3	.	CASSVGLENTIYF	TGTGCCAGCAGCGTGGGGCTTGAGAACACCATATATTTT
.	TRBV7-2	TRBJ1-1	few	CASSPTLWTEAFF	TGTGCCAGCAGCCCCACCCTGTGGACTGAAGCTTTCTTT
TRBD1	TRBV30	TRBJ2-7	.	CAWKGQGISYEQYF	TGTGCCTGGAAGGGACAGGGTATCTCCTACGAGCAGTACTTC
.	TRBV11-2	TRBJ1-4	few	CASSSVPGVLRTNEKLFF	TGTGCCAGCAGCTCCGTCCCAGGGGTTTTAAGGACTAATGAAAAACTGTTTTTT
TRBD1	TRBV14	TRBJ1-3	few	CASSQGQVLSGNTIYF	TGTGCCAGCAGCCAGGGACAGGTTCTCTCTGGAAACACCATATATTTT
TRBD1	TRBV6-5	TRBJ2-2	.	CASSFDRGTGELFF	TGTGCCAGCAGTTTCGACAGGGGAACCGGGGAGCTGTTTTTT
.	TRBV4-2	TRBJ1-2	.	CASSQGGGHGYGYTF	TGTGCCAGCAGCCAGGGCGGTGGACATGGCTATGGCTACACCTTC
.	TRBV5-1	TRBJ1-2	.	CASSLSPGSNYGYTF	TGCGCCAGCAGCCTGAGCCCGGGTTCTAACTATGGCTACACCTTC
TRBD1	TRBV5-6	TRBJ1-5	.	CASSRDRVHQPQHF	TGTGCCAGCAGTCGGGACAGGGTACATCAGCCCCAGCATTTT
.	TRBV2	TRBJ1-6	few	CASRVDRNNSPLHF	TGTGCCAGCAGAGTAGACAGGAATAATTCACCCCTCCACTTT
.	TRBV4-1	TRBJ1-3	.	CASSQDERTGNTIYF	TGCGCCAGCAGCCAAGATGAACGGACAGGAAACACCATATATTTT
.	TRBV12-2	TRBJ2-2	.	CASRNRWDPNTGELFF	TGTGCAAGTCGCAATAGATGGGACCCGAACACCGGGGAGCTGTTTTTT
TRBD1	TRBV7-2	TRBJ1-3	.	CASSLVQGGSGNTIYF	TGTGCCAGCAGCTTAGTTCAGGGGGGCTCAGGAAACACCATATATTTT
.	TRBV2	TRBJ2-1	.	CASRVNYNEQFF	TGTGCCAGCAGAGTTAACTACAATGAGCAGTTCTTC
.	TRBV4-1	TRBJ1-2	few	CASSQESTGVIYGYTF	TGCGCCAGCAGCCAAGAAAGCACCGGGGTCATTTATGGCTACACCTTC
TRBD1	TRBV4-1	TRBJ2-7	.	CASSLETGGEQYF	TGCGCCAGCAGCCTTGAGACAGGGGGCGAGCAGTACTTC
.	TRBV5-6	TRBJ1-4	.	CASSPGFPSGLPNEKLFF	TGTGCCAGCAGCCCCGGCTTCCCAAGCGGTCTACCAAATGAAAAACTGTTTTTT
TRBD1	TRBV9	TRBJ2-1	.	CASSVRQGDNEQFF	TGTGCCAGCAGCGTCAGACAGGGGGACAATGAGCAGTTCTTC
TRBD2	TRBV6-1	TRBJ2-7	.	CASSPLAGTTYEQYF	TGTGCCAGCAGTCCACTAGCGGGCACGACCTACGAGCAGTACTTC